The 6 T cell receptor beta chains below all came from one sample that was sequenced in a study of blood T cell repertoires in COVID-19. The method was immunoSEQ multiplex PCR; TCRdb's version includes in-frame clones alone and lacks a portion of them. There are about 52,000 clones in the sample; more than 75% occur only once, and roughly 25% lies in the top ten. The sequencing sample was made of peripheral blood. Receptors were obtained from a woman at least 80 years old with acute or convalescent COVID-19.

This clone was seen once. CDR3 bases: TGTGCCAGCAGTTTGGGGACACTTGGAAACACCATATATTTT. This encodes CASSLGTLGNTIYF. This chain links TRBV2 with TRBJ1-3, with a possible D match to TRBD1 (6 bases). The CDR3 sequence is 14 residues long. Per germline, CDR1 SNHLY and CDR2 FYNNEI. The V end lost 5 bases, the J end lost 3 bases, and 11 bases lay between the germline ends.

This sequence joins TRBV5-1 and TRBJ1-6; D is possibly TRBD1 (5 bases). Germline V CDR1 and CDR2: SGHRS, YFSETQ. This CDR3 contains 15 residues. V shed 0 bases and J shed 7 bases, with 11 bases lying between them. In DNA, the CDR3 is TGCGCCAGCAGCTTGGATGGGGCCCCCAATTCACCCCTCCACTTT. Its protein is CASSLDGAPNSPLHF.

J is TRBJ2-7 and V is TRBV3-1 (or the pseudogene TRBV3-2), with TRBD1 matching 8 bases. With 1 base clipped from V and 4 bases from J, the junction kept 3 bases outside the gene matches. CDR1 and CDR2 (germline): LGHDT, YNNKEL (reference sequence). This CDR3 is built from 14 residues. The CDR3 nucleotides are TGTGCCAGCAGCCAAGTGACAGGGGTGTACGAGCAGTACTTC. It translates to CASSQVTGVYEQYF.

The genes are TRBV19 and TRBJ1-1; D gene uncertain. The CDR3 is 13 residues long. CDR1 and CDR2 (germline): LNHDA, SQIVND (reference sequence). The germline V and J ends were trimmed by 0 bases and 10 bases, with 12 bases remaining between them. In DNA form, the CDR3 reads TGTGCCAGTAGTATAGAGTCTCCGACGGGAGCTTTCTTT. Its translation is CASSIESPTGAFF.

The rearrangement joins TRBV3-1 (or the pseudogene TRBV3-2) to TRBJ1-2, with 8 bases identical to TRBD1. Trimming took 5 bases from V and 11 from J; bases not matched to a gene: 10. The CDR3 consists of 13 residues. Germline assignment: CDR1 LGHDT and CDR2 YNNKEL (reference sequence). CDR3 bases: TGTGCCAGCAGCGAGACAGGGGTTTTTCGGTACACCTTC. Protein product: CASSETGVFRYTF.

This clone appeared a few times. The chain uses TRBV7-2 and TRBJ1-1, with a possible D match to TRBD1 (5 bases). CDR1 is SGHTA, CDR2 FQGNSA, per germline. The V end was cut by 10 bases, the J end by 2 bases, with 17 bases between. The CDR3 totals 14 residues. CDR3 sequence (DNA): TGTGCCACCAACACCCAAGGGGCCAACACTGAAGCTTTCTTT. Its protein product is CATNTQGANTEAFF. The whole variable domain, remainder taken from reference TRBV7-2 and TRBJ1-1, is GAGVSQSPSNKVTEKGKDVELRCDPISGHTALYWYRQSLGQGLEFLIYFQGNSAPDKSGLPSDRFSAERTGGSVSTLTIQRTQQEDSAVYLCATNTQGANTEAFFGQGTRLTVV.